The present T cell receptor beta chain was sequenced within a study of identical twins. Findings and limits, study-wide: The study based its conclusions on cross-sectional statistical analysis and did not follow the same donors. For zero-insertion analyses, partial confounding could come from invariant MAIT and iNKT cells. Sequences that were out-of-frame, alpha and twin-shared displayed an excess of low generation probability. High-abundance cord blood beta clonotypes had fewer insertions; memory repertoires showed none.

This clonotype came up many times. What it binds is not known. Germline trimming cut 4 bases from V and 1 base from J; bases unmatched to any gene: 1. The CDR3 runs to 14 residues. Germline V gives CDR1 SGHRS, CDR2 YFSETQ. TCRdb re-derived calls from the 5' RACE reads in MiXCR, one entry per CDR3 protein. The top ten clones hold approximately 0.98% of a sample with around 510,000 distinct CDR3 sequences, more than 13% of them seen once. This same sample was also taken into another study, of yellow fever vaccine responses in identical twins.

The V call is TRBV5-1, the J call TRBJ2-2, with 7 bases lining up with TRBD1. This TCR came from a woman younger than 35 in good health. Sample: CD4+ T cells sorted from blood. CDR3 bases: TGCGCCAGCAGCCCAGGGGGGAACACCGGGGAGCTGTTTTTT. It specifies CASSPGGNTGELFF. Complete variable domain (other parts from reference TRBV5-1 and TRBJ2-2): KAGVTQTPRYLIKTRGQQVTLSCSPISGHRSVSWYQQTPGQGLQFLFEYFSETQRNKGNFPGRFSGRQFSNSRSEMNVSTLELGDSALYLCASSPGGNTGELFFGEGSRLTVL.